Shown below are 27 T cell receptor beta chains from a single sample sequenced in a study of cytomegalovirus exposure and HLA in healthy donors. 60 Vbeta and 13 Jbeta primers were used in PCR. Profiled with immunoSEQ multiplex PCR; TCRdb holds only in-frame clones, not every one. Of approximately 190,000 clones in the sample, 81% were seen once. Sequencing was performed on PBMCs. The origin of the receptors is a man aged 45-65 years in good health and CMV-seronegative.

The chain recombines TRBV19 with TRBJ2-7, with D tentatively TRBD1 (5 bases). The CDR3 has 16 amino acids. Germline V CDR1 and CDR2: LNHDA, SQIVND (reference sequence). Trimming took off 4 bases at V and 0 bases at J, with 16 bases between the two ends. As DNA, the CDR3 is TGTGCCAGTAGTACCTTGGACACTGAAAGCTCCTACGAGCAGTACTTC. Translating gives CASSTLDTESSYEQYF.

V and J are TRBV6-6 and TRBJ1-6; D not certain. The ends were cut back, 6 bases at V and 4 bases at J, with 10 bases in the middle. The CDR3 runs 14 residues. The germline V gene has CDR1 MNHNY and CDR2 SVGAGI (reference sequence). For the CDR3, the DNA is TGTGCCAGCAGCGCCGGACTGTATAATTCACCCCTCCACTTT. The encoded protein is CASSAGLYNSPLHF.

In its sample, this clone was seen a few times. CDR3 DNA: TGTGCCAGCAGCTCATCAGGGGACTCTGGAAACACCATATATTTT. Its translation is CASSSSGDSGNTIYF. The chain employs TRBV7-2 and TRBJ1-3; tentative D call: TRBD1 (6 bases). Germline loops: CDR1 SGHTA, CDR2 FQGNSA. The CDR3 has 15 amino acids. Trimming stripped 4 bases from V and 0 bases from J, with 10 bases between.

This chain links TRBV6-6 with TRBJ2-5, with D hard to call. The germline gives CDR1 MNHNY, CDR2 SVGAGI (reference sequence). The CDR3 totals 13 residues. The V gene lost 2 bases and the J gene lost 4 bases, with 8 bases spanning the gap. The chain's CDR3 is CASSYGQIETQYF. CDR3 nucleotide sequence: TGTGCCAGCAGTTACGGGCAGATAGAGACCCAGTACTTC.

This chain links TRBV10-3 with TRBJ2-7; no clear D. V shed 8 bases and J shed 2 bases, with 25 bases lying between them. CDR1 is ENHRY, CDR2 SYGVKD, per germline. CDR3 length: 17 residues. CDR3 nucleotide sequence: TGTGCCATCTCCCCGGCGACCGGAGCCTTTTCCGCCTACGAGCAGTACTTC. This sequence encodes CAISPATGAFSAYEQYF.

The chain carries TRBV6-5 and TRBJ2-3, with 7 nucleotides matching TRBD1. Unmatched junction bases numbered 10, after V lost 7 bases and J lost 3 bases. The V gene's germline CDR1 is MNHEY and CDR2 SVGAGI. The length of the CDR3 is 15 residues. The CDR3 DNA sequence: TGTGCCAGCACACTACGAGGGGGCTTAACAGATACGCAGTATTTT. It yields the protein CASTLRGGLTDTQYF.

In the case of this clone: The CDR3 carries no conserved terminal phenylalanine or tryptophan, so it likely arises from a read error. The chain uses TRBV4-2 and TRBJ2-3, with TRBD1 as a possible D gene (5 bases). Looked up from germline, CDR1 is LGHNA and CDR2 is YNFKEQ. Trimming took off 0 bases at V and 6 bases at J, with 13 bases between the two ends. The CDR3 totals 15 residues. CDR3 amino acids: CASSQDGQGLDTQYI. As DNA, the CDR3 is TGTGCCAGCAGCCAAGATGGGCAGGGTCTGGATACGCAGTATATT.

The rearrangement uses TRBV5-6 and TRBJ2-1; 10 bases are a match to TRBD2. Germline trimming cut 4 bases from V and 8 bases from J; bases unmatched to any gene: 12. Germline lookup yields CDR1 SGHDT and CDR2 YYEEEE. The CDR3 is made up of 16 amino acids. The CDR3 protein is CASSRIAGGIVYEQFF. CDR3 DNA: TGTGCCAGCAGCCGAATAGCGGGGGGAATCGTATATGAGCAGTTCTTC.

This clone was seen more than once but under ten times. The rearrangement links TRBV10-1 to TRBJ1-2, with TRBD1 identical over 7 bases. This CDR3 region has 19 residues. Trimming cost V 3 bases and J 4 bases; bases outside gene matches: 20. Germline-derived CDR1 and CDR2 are WNHNN and SYGVQD (reference sequence). The CDR3 DNA sequence: TGCGCCAGCAGTGACCCTCGCCGGGACAGCTTCCGAGTAAGCTATGGCTACACCTTC. Translated, it gives CASSDPRRDSFRVSYGYTF.

In this sample, this clone turned up a few times. This chain joins TRBV9 and TRBJ1-1; 10 nucleotides match TRBD1. Germline V gene sequence: CDR1 SGDLS, CDR2 YYNGEE. CDR3 size: 17 residues. With V trimmed by 0 bases and J by 3 bases, 8 bases remained unmatched. The CDR3, as DNA: TGTGCCAGCAGCGTAGGGGAGACAGGGGGCGAATACACTGAAGCTTTCTTT. This sequence encodes CASSVGETGGEYTEAFF.

The chain employs TRBV2 and TRBJ2-3, with 8 bases lining up with TRBD2. The CDR3 runs to 11 residues. Germline CDR1 and CDR2: SNHLY and FYNNEI. The J segment lost 8 bases and the V segment lost 6 bases, leaving 1 base of the junction unmatched. The CDR3 nucleotides read TGTGCCAGCAGACTAGCGGCTACGCAGTATTTT. Amino acid sequence: CASRLAATQYF.

The chain recombines TRBV5-1 with TRBJ2-1; D is undetermined. This CDR3 spans 13 amino acids. V was shortened by 1 base and J by 3 bases, with 5 bases between the two germline ends. Germline V lookup: CDR1 SGHRS, CDR2 YFSETQ. CDR3 coding DNA: TGCGCCAGCAGCTTGACAGACTACAATGAGCAGTTCTTC. It is translated as CASSLTDYNEQFF.

This rearrangement joins TRBV29-1 to TRBJ2-1, with TRBD1 matching 7 bases. V trimming: 8 bases; J trimming: 6 bases; junction bases outside the gene matches: 10. Germline V gene lookup returns CDR1 SQVTM and CDR2 ANQGSEA. The CDR3 is 13 residues long. As DNA, the CDR3 is TGCAGCTCCCGGGACAGTGGGGCCAATGAGCAGTTCTTC. This encodes CSSRDSGANEQFF.

The chain joins TRBV11-2 to TRBJ1-5, with no clear D. V was shortened by 0 bases and J by 9 bases, with 12 bases between the two germline ends. The germline V gene encodes CDR1 SGHAT and CDR2 FQNNGV. The CDR3 totals 14 residues. CDR3 residues: CASSLEADFWPQHF. The CDR3 DNA is TGTGCCAGCAGCTTAGAGGCAGACTTCTGGCCCCAGCATTTT.

This clone has just one count. The J gene is TRBJ1-2, the V gene TRBV4-2, with unresolved D. CDR1 and CDR2 from the germline V gene are LGHNA and YNFKEQ. This CDR3 is built from 13 residues. Deletions cut 3 bases from V and 8 bases from J, with 13 bases between. CDR3 in DNA: TGTGCCAGCAGCCAGGGAAGGGAGGGCGGCTACACCTTC. It specifies CASSQGREGGYTF.

The genes are TRBV29-1 and TRBJ1-2; D is perhaps TRBD1 (5 bases). V was pared by 3 bases and J by 5 bases, with 10 bases between. Germline V CDR1 and CDR2: SQVTM, ANQGSEA. The CDR3 loop spans 12 amino acids. Here the CDR3 reads CSVDGAGYGYTF. The CDR3 DNA reads TGCAGCGTTGATGGGGCAGGGTATGGCTACACCTTC.

The CDR3, as DNA: TGTGCCAGCAGCTTCCGGACTGAGAAAGAGACCCAGTACTTC. Amino acids: CASSFRTEKETQYF. The chain joins TRBV7-9 to TRBJ2-5, with D possibly matching TRBD2 (5 bases). CDR1 and CDR2 from the germline V gene are SEHNR and FQNEAQ (reference sequence). V shed 3 bases and J shed 3 bases, with 11 bases lying between them. This CDR3 has 14 residues. Using reference TRBV7-9 and TRBJ2-5 for the parts outside the CDR3, the full variable domain is DTGVSQNPRHKITKRGQNVTFRCDPISEHNRLYWYRQTLGQGPEFLTYFQNEAQLEKSRLLSDRFSAERPKGSFSTLEIQRTEQGDSAMYLCASSFRTEKETQYFGPGTRLLVL.

V usage is TRBV2 and J usage is TRBJ1-6; 7 bases match TRBD1. J lost 7 bases, V lost 7 bases, and 7 bases had no gene match. Germline CDR1 reads SNHLY; CDR2 reads FYNNEI. The CDR3 has 14 amino acids. CDR3 nucleotides: TGTGCCAGCATGCTGACAGGGACGAATTCACCCCTCCACTTT. It is translated as CASMLTGTNSPLHF.

The chain employs TRBV30 and TRBJ1-4; TRBD1 might be the D (5 bases). The V gene's germline CDR1 is GTSNPN and CDR2 SVGIG (reference sequence). The CDR3 runs 16 residues. Trimming shortened V by 0 bases and J by 7 bases, and 18 bases separated the two germline ends. CDR3 nucleotides: TGTGCCTGGAGTGTAGAATCCAGGGTCTTGGCTGAAAAACTGTTTTTT. Protein product: CAWSVESRVLAEKLFF. Together with reference TRBV30 and TRBJ1-4, the CDR3 gives the full variable domain: SQTIHQWPATLVQPVGSPLSLECTVEGTSNPNLYWYRQAAGRGLQLLFYSVGIGQISSEVPQNLSASRPQDRQFILSSKKLLLSDSGFYLCAWSVESRVLAEKLFFGSGTQLSVL.

The V call is TRBV19, the J call TRBJ1-1; D not certain. This CDR3 contains 13 residues. Germline V CDR1 and CDR2: LNHDA, SQIVND (reference sequence). V dropped 6 bases and J dropped 0 bases, with 8 bases sitting between them. CDR3 coding DNA: TGTGCCAGTAGGAGGGAGTTGAACACTGAAGCTTTCTTT. Its translation is CASRRELNTEAFF.

This rearrangement joins TRBV5-1 to TRBJ1-6, with 10 bases identical to TRBD1. J gave up 6 bases and V 4 bases, and 4 bases lay outside the gene matches. The CDR3 extends over 15 amino acids. The V gene's germline CDR1 is SGHRS and CDR2 YFSETQ. The CDR3 protein is CASSEGQGFNSPLHF. The CDR3 DNA is TGCGCCAGCAGCGAGGGACAGGGGTTTAATTCACCCCTCCACTTT.

The chain links TRBV2 to TRBJ2-4; weak D call: TRBD2 (6 bases). This CDR3 has 15 residues. V lost 7 bases and J lost 0, with 13 bases in between. In germline, CDR1 is SNHLY, CDR2 FYNNEI. CDR3 residues: CASMGGPLAKNIQYF. CDR3 coding DNA: TGTGCCAGCATGGGGGGTCCCCTAGCCAAAAACATTCAGTACTTC.

The V gene is TRBV7-9, the J gene TRBJ2-7; D is possibly TRBD2 (6 bases). CDR1 SEHNR and CDR2 FQNEAQ come from the germline V gene (reference sequence). Deletions cut 1 base from V and 5 bases from J, with 12 bases between. This CDR3 contains 14 residues. The CDR3, as DNA: TGTGCCAGCAGCTTAGAAGGGAGGAATCACGAGCAGTACTTC. This sequence encodes CASSLEGRNHEQYF.

With regard to this clone: Other nucleotide sequences from this sample produce the same CDR3. The V call is TRBV13, the J call TRBJ1-2; 11 bases match TRBD1. Unmatched junction bases numbered 14, after V lost 5 bases and J lost 0 bases. Germline values: CDR1 PRHDT, CDR2 FYEKMQ (reference sequence). The CDR3 sequence is 19 residues long. The CDR3 nucleotides read TGTGCCAGCAGCCGGACAGGGGGCGCAGGACCTCCCGCTAACTATGGCTACACCTTC. Protein sequence: CASSRTGGAGPPANYGYTF.

The chain couples TRBV15 to TRBJ1-5; D is unclear. CDR1 and CDR2 from the germline V gene are LNHNV and YYDKDF (reference sequence). V was cut by 0 bases and J by 1 base, with 13 bases left in between. CDR3 length: 17 amino acids. CDR3 bases: TGTGCCACCAGCAGAGATGAGGTAGCGGGGAGCAATCAGCCCCAGCATTTT. It yields the protein CATSRDEVAGSNQPQHF. Full variable domain (outside the CDR3, taken from reference TRBV15 and TRBJ1-5): DAMVIQNPRYQVTQFGKPVTLSCSQTLNHNVMYWYQQKSSQAPKLLFHYYDKDFNNEADTPDNFQSRRPNTSFCFLDIRSPGLGDTAMYLCATSRDEVAGSNQPQHFGDGTRLSIL.

This CDR3 reads CASSFQGNEQFF. The DNA of the CDR3 is TGTGCCAGCAGCTTCCAGGGGAATGAGCAGTTCTTC. The gene calls are TRBV5-6 and TRBJ2-1; TRBD1 is a possible D gene (6 bases). CDR3 length: 12 residues. Germline CDR1 reads SGHDT; CDR2 reads YYEEEE. V was shortened by 2 bases and J by 7 bases, with 7 bases between the two germline ends.

This clone was observed once. The chain couples TRBV2 to TRBJ1-6; D is ambiguous. Germline assignment: CDR1 SNHLY and CDR2 FYNNEI. This CDR3 is 16 amino acids long. Trimming left V 2 bases short and J 9 bases short, with 17 bases between. The chain's CDR3 is CASSESLAGGGSPLHF. The CDR3 nucleotides read TGTGCCAGCAGTGAAAGCCTGGCGGGCGGCGGTTCACCCCTCCACTTT.